Following are 18 T cell receptor beta chains from one sample sequenced in a study of blood T cell repertoires in COVID-19. Method: immunoSEQ multiplex PCR; TCRdb's copy keeps in-frame clones and lacks some. The table includes a few hundred thousand clones, around 80% detected once. The sequenced sample was peripheral blood. Every receptor here comes from a woman in her 50s with acute or convalescent COVID-19.

V and J are TRBV7-2 and TRBJ2-7, with a possible D match to TRBD2 (6 bases). The CDR3 has 15 residues. The germline V gene has CDR1 SGHTA and CDR2 FQGNSA. V was pared by 4 bases and J by 2 bases, with 15 bases between. CDR3 DNA: TGTGCCAGCAGCTCCAGGCAGCGGGTTCCCTACGAGCAGTACTTC. Translated, it gives CASSSRQRVPYEQYF. Full variable domain (missing parts from reference TRBV7-2 and TRBJ2-7): GAGVSQSPSNKVTEKGKDVELRCDPISGHTALYWYRQSLGQGLEFLIYFQGNSAPDKSGLPSDRFSAERTGGSVSTLTIQRTQQEDSAVYLCASSSRQRVPYEQYFGPGTRLTVT.

This clone was counted between two and nine times. This chain connects TRBV7-8 to TRBJ2-1; a possible D gene is TRBD2 (6 bases). Germline V gene sequence: CDR1 SGHVS, CDR2 FQNEAQ. V was trimmed by 4 bases and J by 8 bases, leaving 24 bases between them. The CDR3 is 17 amino acids. The CDR3 DNA follows: TGTGCCAGCAGCTCCCCTGCCTCCTGGGACTCAGCGGATGAGCAGTTCTTC. Amino acid sequence: CASSSPASWDSADEQFF.

The rearrangement joins TRBV30 to TRBJ1-5, with 7 nucleotides matching TRBD1. The germline V gene encodes CDR1 GTSNPN and CDR2 SVGIG (reference sequence). Trimming at V came to 8 bases and at J to 6 bases, leaving 16 bases not matched to a gene. This CDR3 has 15 residues. In nucleotides, the CDR3 is TGTGCCGCAACTCGACAGGGTACCTTGAGTCAGCCCCAGCATTTT. Its translation is CAATRQGTLSQPQHF. Together with reference TRBV30 and TRBJ1-5, the CDR3 gives the full variable domain: SQTIHQWPATLVQPVGSPLSLECTVEGTSNPNLYWYRQAAGRGLQLLFYSVGIGQISSEVPQNLSASRPQDRQFILSSKKLLLSDSGFYLCAATRQGTLSQPQHFGDGTRLSIL.

This rearrangement joins TRBV5-4 to TRBJ2-1, with a possible D match to TRBD2 (5 bases). V lost 5 bases, J lost 1 base, and 7 bases lay in between. Looked up from germline, CDR1 is SGHNT and CDR2 is YYREEE (reference sequence). This CDR3 spans 13 amino acids. CDR3 sequence reads: CASSPGSYNEQFF. The DNA for the CDR3 is TGTGCCAGCAGTCCGGGGTCCTACAATGAGCAGTTCTTC.

The CDR3 loop reads CASSLNRETVGQFF. The CDR3, as DNA: TGTGCCAGCTCCCTAAACCGGGAGACGGTAGGGCAGTTCTTC. The J gene is TRBJ2-1, the V gene TRBV18; tentatively, D is TRBD2 (6 bases). This CDR3 is 14 amino acids long. V lost 6 bases to trimming and J lost 12 bases, with 21 bases between them. Looked up from germline, CDR1 is KGHSH and CDR2 is LQKENI. Looking up the rest from reference TRBV18 and TRBJ2-1 gives the full variable domain: NAGVMQNPRHLVRRRGQEARLRCSPMKGHSHVYWYRQLPEEGLKFMVYLQKENIIDESGMPKERFSAEFPKEGPSILRIQQVVRGDSAAYFCASSLNRETVGQFFGPGTRLTVL.

The chain carries TRBV5-6 and TRBJ1-2; D might be TRBD1 (5 bases). CDR1 and CDR2 (germline): SGHDT, YYEEEE. The CDR3 has 13 residues. Trimming removed 5 bases from V and 3 bases from J, with 11 bases in between. CDR3 sequence reads: CASSLQDYYGYTF. CDR3 in DNA: TGTGCCAGCAGTCTACAGGATTACTATGGCTACACCTTC.

CDR3 amino acids: CASSGTGGSNYGYTF. The CDR3 DNA reads TGCGCCAGCAGCGGCACAGGGGGGAGTAACTATGGCTACACCTTC. The chain employs TRBV5-1 and TRBJ1-2; 8 bases match TRBD1. The CDR3 is 15 residues long. Trimming at V came to 4 bases and at J to 1 base, leaving 6 bases not matched to a gene. The germline CDR1 and CDR2 sequences are SGHRS and YFSETQ.

DNA of the CDR3: TGTGCCAGCAGCTTGGTCTCCAATCAGCCCCAGCATTTT. It specifies CASSLVSNQPQHF. The chain is built from TRBV5-5 and TRBJ1-5; D is ambiguous. This CDR3 spans 13 amino acids. With 0 bases removed from V and 3 bases from J, the gap between germline ends came to 4 bases. The germline V gene has CDR1 SGHKS and CDR2 YYEKEE (reference sequence).

The CDR3 DNA reads as TGCGCCAGCAGCCGAGACAGGGGATATCAGCCCCAGCATTTT. Amino acid sequence: CASSRDRGYQPQHF. The rearrangement links TRBV4-3 to TRBJ1-5, with TRBD1 matching over 8 bases. Per the germline V gene, CDR1 is LGHNA and CDR2 is YSLEER. The V gene end was trimmed by 4 bases and the J gene end by 5 bases; junction bases not matched to a gene: 4. The length of the CDR3 is 14 residues.

The chain carries TRBV11-3 and TRBJ2-2; D gene ambiguous. V lost 2 bases and J 4 bases, leaving 8 bases between the germline ends. Germline assignment: CDR1 SGHNT and CDR2 YENEEA. CDR3 length equals 14 residues. The CDR3 loop is CASSLLARTGELFF. Written as DNA, the CDR3 is TGTGCCAGCAGCTTACTGGCCCGCACCGGGGAGCTGTTTTTT.

This clone appeared a few times. This sequence joins TRBV12-3 or TRBV12-4 and TRBJ1-2, with D perhaps TRBD1 (5 bases). There are 13 residues in the CDR3. Trimming took 1 base from V and 8 from J, leaving 11 bases between them. In DNA form, the CDR3 reads TGTGCCAGCAGTTTAGAACAGGTGGGGGGCTACACCTTC. Its protein is CASSLEQVGGYTF.

The chain has TRBV19 and TRBJ1-2; no firm D call. The length of the CDR3 is 16 residues. Trimming pared 3 bases from V and 3 bases from J, leaving 17 bases between. The V gene's germline CDR1 is LNHDA and CDR2 SQIVND (reference sequence). The CDR3 loop reads CASSIPSLQAYYGYTF. Written as DNA, the CDR3 is TGTGCCAGTAGTATCCCTTCCCTCCAGGCATACTATGGCTACACCTTC.

This clone was found a few times. V usage is TRBV11-2 and J usage is TRBJ2-5; TRBD1 might be the D (6 bases). The CDR3 contains 15 residues. The V gene's germline CDR1 is SGHAT and CDR2 FQNNGV. Trimming pared 4 bases from V and 4 bases from J, leaving 16 bases between. The CDR3 DNA reads as TGTGCCAGCAGCTCACTGGACAGAGGAATAGAGACCCAGTACTTC. Protein: CASSSLDRGIETQYF.

The chain couples TRBV24-1 to TRBJ1-1; 8 nucleotides match TRBD1. In germline, CDR1 is KGHDR, CDR2 SFDVKD. V lost 8 bases, J lost 1 base, and 2 bases stayed unmatched. The length of the CDR3 is 13 residues. Here the CDR3 reads CATKGTGNTEAFF. The CDR3 nucleotides read TGTGCCACCAAGGGGACAGGGAACACTGAAGCTTTCTTT.

The rearrangement links TRBV25-1 to TRBJ1-3; D is possibly TRBD1 (6 bases). Trimming left V 2 bases short and J 4 bases short, with 12 bases between. The CDR3 has 15 amino acids. Germline assignment: CDR1 MGHDK and CDR2 SYGVNS. The CDR3 nucleotides read TGTGCCAGCAGTGAACGGGGGGCCCTCGGAAACACCATATATTTT. Translation: CASSERGALGNTIYF.

V gene TRBV29-1 combines with J gene TRBJ2-7; a weak D match, TRBD1 (6 bases). Germline V gene data show CDR1 as SQVTM and CDR2 as ANQGSEA. CDR3 size: 14 residues. With 3 bases removed from V and 5 bases from J, the gap between germline ends came to 17 bases. CDR3 DNA: TGCAGCGTTGAGGGCCGGCAGGGGTTGGACGAGCAGTACTTC. It specifies CSVEGRQGLDEQYF.

The chain combines TRBV10-3 with TRBJ1-4; 12 bases match TRBD1. The V segment lost 6 bases and the J segment 3 bases; nucleotides outside the gene matches: 8. CDR1 and CDR2 from the germline V gene are ENHRY and SYGVKD. The length of the CDR3 is 17 residues. The DNA of the CDR3 is TGTGCCATCAGCGGTGGGACAGGGGGCGCAGCTAATGAAAAACTGTTTTTT. Its protein is CAISGGTGGAANEKLFF.

The V and J genes are TRBV3-1 (or the pseudogene TRBV3-2) and TRBJ2-3; the D gene is possibly TRBD1 (6 bases). There are 14 residues in the CDR3. The V gene lost 7 bases and the J gene lost 0 bases, with 11 bases spanning the gap. The germline gives CDR1 LGHDT, CDR2 YNNKEL (reference sequence). The CDR3 DNA reads as TGTGCCAGCATAGGACAGCTGAGCACAGATACGCAGTATTTT. This codes for CASIGQLSTDTQYF.